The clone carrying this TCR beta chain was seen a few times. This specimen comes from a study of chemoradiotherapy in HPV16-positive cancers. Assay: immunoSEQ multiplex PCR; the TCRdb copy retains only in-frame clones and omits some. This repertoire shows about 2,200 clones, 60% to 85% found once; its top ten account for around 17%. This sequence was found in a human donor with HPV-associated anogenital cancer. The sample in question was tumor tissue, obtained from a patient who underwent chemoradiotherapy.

CDR3: CASRITGSPEAFF. The DNA for the CDR3 is TGCGCCAGCAGAATCACAGGGTCCCCTGAAGCTTTCTTT. The V call is TRBV10-2, the J call TRBJ1-1; TRBD1 might be the D (6 bases). Germline CDR1 WSHSY, CDR2 SAAADI. The CDR3 has 13 amino acids. Deletions cut 6 bases from V and 6 bases from J, with 14 bases between.